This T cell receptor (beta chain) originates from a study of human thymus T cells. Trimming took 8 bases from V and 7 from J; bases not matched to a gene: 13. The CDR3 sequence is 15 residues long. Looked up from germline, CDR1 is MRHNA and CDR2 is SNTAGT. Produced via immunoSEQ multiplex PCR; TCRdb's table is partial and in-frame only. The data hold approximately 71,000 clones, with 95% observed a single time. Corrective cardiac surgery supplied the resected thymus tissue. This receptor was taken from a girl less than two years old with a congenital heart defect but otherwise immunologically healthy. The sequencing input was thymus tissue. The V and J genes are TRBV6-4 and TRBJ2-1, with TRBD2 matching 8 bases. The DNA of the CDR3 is TGTGCCAGCCAGCCAACGGGAGGGTCAAAAAATGAGCAGTTCTTC. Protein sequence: CASQPTGGSKNEQFF.